Each of the 25 T cell receptor beta chains below was sequenced from the same sample in a study of OX40 agonist ivuxolimab in advanced cancers. Sequencing used immunoSEQ multiplex PCR; TCRdb keeps in-frame clones, though not all of them. This table holds over 75,000 clones, approximately 90% found once. The sample in question was CD4+ or CD8+ T cells sorted from blood, obtained in a trial of the OX40 agonist ivuxolimab. The receptors originated from an adult with an advanced solid tumor such as melanoma, head and neck, liver or kidney cancer.

The chain couples TRBV6-5 to TRBJ1-5; a possible D gene is TRBD1 (5 bases). V was trimmed by 4 bases and J by 2 bases, leaving 15 bases between them. Germline V gives CDR1 MNHEY, CDR2 SVGAGI. This CDR3 contains 16 residues. Written as DNA, the CDR3 is TGTGCCAGCAGTTCTTGGGGGGAGGGAGGCAATCAGCCCCAGCATTTT. Translated: CASSSWGEGGNQPQHF.

The rearrangement uses TRBV6-6 and TRBJ1-2; TRBD1 matches at 9 bases. This CDR3 is built from 14 residues. From germline, CDR1 is MNHNY and CDR2 SVGAGI (reference sequence). V trimming: 7 bases; J trimming: 3 bases; junction bases outside the gene matches: 6. The CDR3 DNA follows: TGTGCCAGCACCCAGACAGGGGGGGACTATGGCTACACCTTC. Translating it yields CASTQTGGDYGYTF.

V is TRBV5-4 and J is TRBJ2-7, with 8 bases that match TRBD2. CDR1 and CDR2 (germline): SGHNT, YYREEE (reference sequence). The CDR3 has 13 residues. V trimming: 0 bases; J trimming: 7 bases; junction bases outside the gene matches: 3. The CDR3 coding sequence is TGTGCCAGCAGCTTGGCGGGAGGGCGTGAGCAGTACTTC. Its protein product is CASSLAGGREQYF.

The J gene is TRBJ2-3, the V gene TRBV5-8, with 8 bases lining up with TRBD1. The germline CDR1 and CDR2 sequences are SGHTS and YDEGEE. CDR3 length: 17 amino acids. The J segment lost 2 bases and the V segment lost 5 bases, leaving 13 bases of the junction unmatched. The CDR3 spells CASSELAGTGFTDTQYF. CDR3 nucleotides: TGTGCCAGCAGTGAGTTAGCCGGGACAGGCTTCACAGATACGCAGTATTTT.

About this clone: Other DNA sequences of this sample code for an identical CDR3. The chain is built from TRBV7-2 and TRBJ1-1; no definite D call. The V gene's germline CDR1 is SGHTA and CDR2 FQGNSA. The CDR3 loop spans 13 amino acids. V was trimmed by 1 base and J by 5 bases, leaving 8 bases between them. This CDR3 is CASSLVEGTEAFF. The DNA for the CDR3 is TGTGCCAGCAGCTTAGTGGAGGGAACTGAAGCTTTCTTT.

The rearrangement links TRBV30 to TRBJ1-2; no reliable D call. Trimming took 4 bases from V and 4 from J, leaving 19 bases between them. This CDR3 comprises 15 residues. Germline V gives CDR1 GTSNPN, CDR2 SVGIG (reference sequence). The CDR3 DNA reads as TGTGCCTGGACCACACGGAGGGCAGGAAGCTATGGCTACACCTTC. Its protein product is CAWTTRRAGSYGYTF.

V usage is TRBV19 and J usage is TRBJ2-7, with TRBD1 as a possible D gene (5 bases). Germline V gene sequence: CDR1 LNHDA, CDR2 SQIVND (reference sequence). Trimming removed 1 base from V and 1 base from J, with 8 bases in between. The CDR3 covers 14 residues. The CDR3 region is CASSIVSGSYEQYF. The CDR3, as DNA: TGTGCCAGTAGTATAGTTTCAGGGTCCTACGAGCAGTACTTC.

The chain is built from TRBV5-1 and TRBJ2-3, with 8 bases aligning to TRBD1. The CDR3 is made up of 15 amino acids. Germline loops: CDR1 SGHRS, CDR2 YFSETQ. The junction had 6 bases not matched to a gene; V was cut back by 5 bases and J by 1 base. The CDR3 is CASRQPGQGTDTQYF. For the CDR3, the DNA is TGCGCCAGCAGGCAACCGGGACAGGGCACAGATACGCAGTATTTT. The full variable domain, with the rest looked up from reference TRBV5-1 and TRBJ2-3, is KAGVTQTPRYLIKTRGQQVTLSCSPISGHRSVSWYQQTPGQGLQFLFEYFSETQRNKGNFPGRFSGRQFSNSRSEMNVSTLELGDSALYLCASRQPGQGTDTQYFGPGTRLTVL.

The gene calls are TRBV11-3 and TRBJ2-7; 10 bases are a match to TRBD2. Germline values: CDR1 SGHNT, CDR2 YENEEA. This CDR3 has 16 residues. V was pared by 5 bases and J by 5 bases, with 12 bases of the junction left unmatched. CDR3 sequence (DNA): TGTGCCAGCAGCCGTTATCTAGCGGGAGCGTTCCACGAGCAGTACTTC. This encodes CASSRYLAGAFHEQYF. The full variable domain, in which reference TRBV11-3 and TRBJ2-7 provide the parts outside the CDR3, is EAGVVQSPRYKIIEKKQPVAFWCNPISGHNTLYWYLQNLGQGPELLIRYENEEAVDDSQLPKDRFSAERLKGVDSTLKIQPAELGDSAVYLCASSRYLAGAFHEQYFGPGTRLTVT.

The chain uses TRBV2 and TRBJ1-3, with D possibly being TRBD1 (6 bases). The germline V and J ends were trimmed by 8 bases and 0 bases, with 17 bases remaining between them. Germline V gene sequence: CDR1 SNHLY, CDR2 FYNNEI. This CDR3 has 16 amino acids. The chain's CDR3 is CASGGTGLISGNTIYF. CDR3 in DNA: TGTGCCAGCGGGGGCACAGGGCTTATCTCTGGAAACACCATATATTTT.

CDR3 amino acids: CASSVYSGSGTDTQYF. The CDR3 DNA follows: TGCGCCAGCAGCGTCTATAGCGGGAGCGGGACAGATACGCAGTATTTT. V is TRBV5-1 and J is TRBJ2-3; 9 nucleotides match TRBD2. CDR3 length equals 16 residues. Trimming cost V 4 bases and J 3 bases; bases outside gene matches: 9. Germline assignment: CDR1 SGHRS and CDR2 YFSETQ.

The V call is TRBV6-5, the J call TRBJ2-3; 9 bases map to TRBD1. V dropped 2 bases and J dropped 1; count of bases not matched to a gene: 1. Per the germline V gene, CDR1 is MNHEY and CDR2 is SVGAGI. The CDR3 is 15 residues long. The DNA for the CDR3 is TGTGCCAGCAGTTACCGGGACAGGGGCACAGATACGCAGTATTTT. Protein sequence: CASSYRDRGTDTQYF.

J is TRBJ1-5 and V is TRBV19, with TRBD1 as a possible D gene (5 bases). The germline gives CDR1 LNHDA, CDR2 SQIVND (reference sequence). The CDR3 has 14 amino acids. V was shortened by 4 bases and J by 16 bases, with 23 bases between the two germline ends. This chain's CDR3 is CASSTQGSTTEEHF. The CDR3 nucleotides are TGTGCCAGTAGTACCCAAGGTAGTACGACAGAGGAACATTTT.

This chain links TRBV5-1 with TRBJ2-5, with 9 bases matching TRBD1. V lost 2 bases and J lost 2; bases outside the gene matches: 7. Germline V gives CDR1 SGHRS, CDR2 YFSETQ. The CDR3 sequence is 16 residues long. The DNA of the CDR3 is TGCGCCAGCAGCTTAACAGGGGGCAAATTGCAAGAGACCCAGTACTTC. The encoded protein is CASSLTGGKLQETQYF.

This sequence joins TRBV7-8 and TRBJ1-1, with TRBD1 matching over 9 bases. Germline V gene sequence: CDR1 SGHVS, CDR2 FQNEAQ. CDR3 length: 19 residues. J lost 0 bases, V lost 5 bases, and 16 bases had no gene match. CDR3 DNA: TGTGCCAGCAGCGGTTTTTATGGGACAGGGAGTATTATGAACACTGAAGCTTTCTTT. It is translated as CASSGFYGTGSIMNTEAFF.

The chain links TRBV4-2 to TRBJ2-2; possible D gene TRBD2, 6 bases. V was shortened by 8 bases and J by 3 bases, with 16 bases between the two germline ends. The CDR3 covers 15 residues. CDR1 and CDR2 from the germline V gene are LGHNA and YNFKEQ. The CDR3 bases are TGTGCCAGCCGGGGGTCGCGGGCCTACACCGGGGAGCTGTTTTTT. This gives the protein CASRGSRAYTGELFF.

The chain employs TRBV19 and TRBJ1-4; D uncertain. The CDR3 consists of 14 residues. Trimming took off 7 bases at V and 0 bases at J, with 9 bases between the two ends. Germline lookup yields CDR1 LNHDA and CDR2 SQIVND (reference sequence). CDR3 nucleotide sequence: TGTGCCAGTAAGAATCTAGCAACTAATGAAAAACTGTTTTTT. It yields the protein CASKNLATNEKLFF.

The CDR3 loop is CASSLGPGAGNTIYF. CDR3 DNA sequence: TGTGCCAGCAGCTTAGGTCCAGGGGCTGGAAACACCATATATTTT. The J gene is TRBJ1-3, the V gene TRBV11-2; D might be TRBD1 (6 bases). V lost 1 base, J lost 2 bases, and 9 bases lay in between. The V gene's germline CDR1 is SGHAT and CDR2 FQNNGV. This CDR3 has 15 residues.

The genes are TRBV5-1 and TRBJ2-3; D might be TRBD2 (5 bases). Germline assignment: CDR1 SGHRS and CDR2 YFSETQ. The CDR3 has 15 amino acids. V was clipped by 4 bases and J by 3 bases, with 15 bases between them. The CDR3: CASSPPEGITDTQYF. The CDR3 nucleotides are TGCGCCAGCAGCCCACCAGAGGGCATAACAGATACGCAGTATTTT.

The rearrangement joins TRBV7-9 to TRBJ2-3, with D perhaps TRBD1 or TRBD2 (5 bases each). The germline V and J ends were trimmed by 5 bases and 0 bases, with 6 bases remaining between them. The germline V gene has CDR1 SEHNR and CDR2 FQNEAQ (reference sequence). The CDR3 is made up of 13 amino acids. This CDR3 is CASSRDSTDTQYF. The DNA of the CDR3 is TGTGCCAGCAGCAGGGACAGCACAGATACGCAGTATTTT. Full variable domain (remainder filled in from reference TRBV7-9 and TRBJ2-3): DTGVSQNPRHKITKRGQNVTFRCDPISEHNRLYWYRQTLGQGPEFLTYFQNEAQLEKSRLLSDRFSAERPKGSFSTLEIQRTEQGDSAMYLCASSRDSTDTQYFGPGTRLTVL.

This chain joins TRBV2 and TRBJ2-3; D ambiguous. Germline V gene lookup returns CDR1 SNHLY and CDR2 FYNNEI. The CDR3 is 13 amino acids. Trimming took off 5 bases at V and 8 bases at J, with 14 bases between the two ends. CDR3 DNA sequence: TGTGCCAGCAGTTCCCGGGTACGAGGTACGCAGTATTTT. Protein product: CASSSRVRGTQYF.

This chain uses TRBV11-3 with TRBJ2-7, with no clear D. The V end was cut by 4 bases, the J end by 0 bases, with 13 bases between. In germline, CDR1 is SGHNT, CDR2 YENEEA. The CDR3 contains 15 residues. CDR3 amino acids: CASSYTNPASYEQYF. Written as DNA, the CDR3 is TGTGCCAGCAGCTACACCAACCCAGCCTCCTACGAGCAGTACTTC.

CDR3 nucleotides: TGTGCCAGCAGTTCCCGGACAGGGTTTAGCAATGAGCAGTTCTTC. Translating gives CASSSRTGFSNEQFF. The chain carries TRBV27 and TRBJ2-1; 8 nucleotides match TRBD1. The germline V gene has CDR1 MNHEY and CDR2 SMNVEV (reference sequence). This CDR3 has 15 amino acids. J was trimmed by 6 bases and V by 4 bases; bases with no gene match: 8.

The chain couples TRBV6-5 to TRBJ2-1; D gene ambiguous. Trimming took 0 bases from V and 2 from J, leaving 8 bases between them. CDR3 size: 15 residues. Germline CDR1 and CDR2: MNHEY and SVGAGI. The CDR3 sequence: CASSYSGRTYNEQFF. CDR3 DNA: TGTGCCAGCAGTTACTCTGGGCGGACCTACAATGAGCAGTTCTTC.

The chain is built from TRBV30 and TRBJ1-1; 7 bases fit TRBD1. Germline assignment: CDR1 GTSNPN and CDR2 SVGIG (reference sequence). The J segment lost 10 bases and the V segment lost 2 bases, leaving 4 bases of the junction unmatched. The CDR3 consists of 11 residues. DNA of the CDR3: TGTGCCTGGAGTACAGGGGCGGGAGCTTTCTTT. Protein: CAWSTGAGAFF.